The text below deals with one TCR beta chain. A second roughly 7 to 11 cycle PCR used barcoded and J-beta primers. TCRdb re-called the 5' RACE reads through MiXCR, storing one row per CDR3 protein. The data hold about 560,000 distinct CDR3 sequences, with about 27% observed a single time. This sample is part of a study of blood T cells in healthy people across ages. Trimming took off 3 bases at V and 0 bases at J, with 11 bases between the two ends. This CDR3 comprises 16 residues. Germline V lookup: CDR1 MGHRA, CDR2 YSYEKL. Donors were healthy Caucasian individuals from Russia aged about 6 to 90. A further study also used this sample, focusing on T cells of mothers and their children. According to that study: The study obtained over 8 million TCR beta CDR3 reads per mother and around 3 million per child. Nobody spotted any persistent microchimeric T cell clones.

The V gene is TRBV4-1, the J gene TRBJ2-2; no reliable D call. The TCR comes from a boy between 2 and 15 years old in good health. The sequenced sample was blood. The CDR3, as DNA: TGCGCCAGCAGCCACGGCTTACCCGCGAACACCGGGGAGCTGTTTTTT. The encoded protein is CASSHGLPANTGELFF.